This T cell receptor (beta chain) emerged from a study of T cells after yellow fever vaccination. Germline V gene lookup returns CDR1 SGHVS and CDR2 FQNEAQ. The CDR3 sequence is 15 residues long. V lost 2 bases and J 2 bases, leaving 9 bases between the germline ends. Points from the study as a whole: FACS-sorted repertoires might harbor abundant contaminating clonotypes from the bulk population.

This clonotype was seen only a few times. Its antigen is undetermined. As TCR cDNA was made by 5'RACE template switching, a universal primer site and UMIs were added. TCRdb reanalysed the 5' RACE reads using MiXCR and keeps one entry per CDR3 protein. The table shows about 340,000 distinct CDR3 sequences, with around 13% occurring only once. This receptor was taken from a man between 18 and 35 years old who received the YFV17D yellow fever vaccine. The source was CD4+ T cells sorted from PBMCs, collected 15 days after the yellow fever booster vaccination. V and J are TRBV7-8 and TRBJ2-2; D is uncertain. CDR3 region: CASSLSRLNTGELFF. The CDR3 DNA is TGTGCCAGCAGCTTAAGCCGACTCAACACCGGGGAGCTGTTTTTT.